Each of the 16 T cell receptor beta chains below was sequenced from the same sample in a study of T cell responses to AZD1222 COVID-19 vaccine. Sequencing used immunoSEQ multiplex PCR; TCRdb keeps in-frame clones, though not all of them. The sample lists roughly 130,000 clones, 80% to 90% occurring once. Source: peripheral blood, taken on day 0 of AZD1222 vaccination. Every receptor here comes from an adult in good health.

This clone was detected a few times. The chain links TRBV11-2 to TRBJ2-5, with D uncertain. Germline V gene sequence: CDR1 SGHAT, CDR2 FQNNGV. This CDR3 has 11 residues. Trimming stripped 3 bases from V and 5 bases from J, with 4 bases between. The CDR3 region is CASSLSETQYF. The CDR3 DNA reads as TGTGCCAGCAGCTTGTCGGAGACCCAGTACTTC.

CDR3: CASSMPGIYEQYF. In nucleotides, the CDR3 is TGTGCCAGCAGCATGCCCGGGATCTACGAGCAGTACTTC. The genes are TRBV7-8 and TRBJ2-7; a weak D match, TRBD2 (5 bases). The germline CDR1 and CDR2 sequences are SGHVS and FQNEAQ. The CDR3 covers 13 residues. V lost 5 bases to trimming and J lost 3 bases, with 11 bases between them. The whole variable domain, filled in from reference TRBV7-8 and TRBJ2-7, reads GAGVSQSPRYKVAKRGQDVALRCDPISGHVSLFWYQQALGQGPEFLTYFQNEAQLDKSGLPSDRFFAERPEGSVSTLKIQRTQQEDSAVYLCASSMPGIYEQYFGPGTRLTVT.

In DNA form, the CDR3 reads TGTGCCAGCAGACGGACAGGGGGGTACACTGAAGCTTTCTTT. This gives the protein CASRRTGGYTEAFF. The rearrangement links TRBV6-5 to TRBJ1-1; 10 bases are a match to TRBD1. Germline assignment: CDR1 MNHEY and CDR2 SVGAGI. The CDR3 has 14 residues. The V and J ends lost 6 bases and 3 bases, in that order; junction bases with no gene match: 4.

CDR3 DNA sequence: TGTGCCAGCAGTTACCCACTCGGTGGCGAGCAGTACTTC. It encodes CASSYPLGGEQYF. This chain joins TRBV6-5 and TRBJ2-7, with no clear D. This CDR3 spans 13 amino acids. The V gene lost 2 bases and the J gene lost 6 bases, with 11 bases spanning the gap. Per the germline V gene, CDR1 is MNHEY and CDR2 is SVGAGI.

This rearrangement joins TRBV6-1 to TRBJ2-1, with TRBD1 matching 8 bases. This CDR3 spans 15 amino acids. J was trimmed by 7 bases and V by 1 base; bases with no gene match: 6. Germline values: CDR1 MNHNS, CDR2 SASEGT. As DNA, the CDR3 is TGTGCCAGCAGTGAAGGGACAGGGATGTTGAATGAGCAGTTCTTC. Amino acid sequence: CASSEGTGMLNEQFF.

The rearrangement uses TRBV19 and TRBJ1-6; D unresolved. The CDR3 runs 13 residues. Germline V gene data show CDR1 as LNHDA and CDR2 as SQIVND (reference sequence). V was trimmed by 8 bases and J by 6 bases, leaving 11 bases between them. CDR3 sequence reads: CASGQEINSPLHF. The CDR3 DNA follows: TGTGCCAGTGGGCAGGAGATTAATTCACCCCTCCACTTT.

This chain links TRBV18 with TRBJ1-2, with a possible D match to TRBD1 (5 bases). This CDR3 comprises 16 residues. V was trimmed by 6 bases and J by 4 bases, leaving 21 bases between them. The germline V gene has CDR1 KGHSH and CDR2 LQKENI. For the CDR3, the DNA is TGTGCCAGCTCCCCTATTAGGACTTGGGACGTCTATGGCTACACCTTC. It specifies CASSPIRTWDVYGYTF.

The chain uses TRBV4-3 and TRBJ2-3, with 10 positions matching TRBD2. V shed 5 bases and J 2 bases; nucleotides not matched to a gene: 4. This CDR3 is built from 15 residues. Germline V gene sequence: CDR1 LGHNA, CDR2 YSLEER. CDR3 amino acids: CASSALAGLTDTQYF. The DNA of the CDR3 is TGCGCCAGCAGCGCACTAGCGGGGCTCACAGATACGCAGTATTTT.

The J gene is TRBJ2-2, the V gene TRBV6-4; D may match TRBD1 or TRBD2 (6 bases each). Trimming removed 5 bases at V and 5 bases at J, with 12 bases between. The germline V gene has CDR1 MRHNA and CDR2 SNTAGT. This CDR3 has 14 residues. The DNA of the CDR3 is TGTGCCAGCAGTTCCCTAGGGGGGACCGGGGAGCTGTTTTTT. It codes for CASSSLGGTGELFF.

The V call is TRBV4-2, the J call TRBJ1-2; D is unclear. Germline values: CDR1 LGHNA, CDR2 YNFKEQ. V lost 1 base, J lost 2 bases, and 8 bases lay in between. The CDR3 has 14 amino acids. The CDR3 is CASSQGTGNYGYTF. Written as DNA, the CDR3 is TGTGCCAGCAGCCAAGGGACTGGGAACTATGGCTACACCTTC.

V is TRBV30 and J is TRBJ1-6, with D perhaps matching TRBD1 (5 bases). The CDR3 totals 10 residues. V shed 5 bases and J shed 13 bases, with 9 bases lying between them. Germline lookup yields CDR1 GTSNPN and CDR2 SVGIG (reference sequence). The CDR3 sequence: CAWGGGPLHF. The CDR3 bases are TGTGCCTGGGGGGGTGGGCCCCTCCACTTT.

The chain has TRBV7-2 and TRBJ2-7; a weak D match, TRBD2 (6 bases). The length of the CDR3 is 15 residues. The germline CDR1 and CDR2 sequences are SGHTA and FQGNSA. Trimming stripped 1 base from V and 2 bases from J, with 12 bases between. CDR3 residues: CASSLDPAGPYEQYF. The CDR3 coding sequence is TGTGCCAGCAGCTTAGACCCAGCGGGCCCCTACGAGCAGTACTTC. Using reference TRBV7-2 and TRBJ2-7 for the parts outside the CDR3, the full variable domain is GAGVSQSPSNKVTEKGKDVELRCDPISGHTALYWYRQSLGQGLEFLIYFQGNSAPDKSGLPSDRFSAERTGGSVSTLTIQRTQQEDSAVYLCASSLDPAGPYEQYFGPGTRLTVT.

The V call is TRBV7-2, the J call TRBJ1-5, with no clear D. V shed 2 bases and J shed 6 bases, with 5 bases lying between them. The germline gives CDR1 SGHTA, CDR2 FQGNSA. The CDR3 has 12 amino acids. The chain's CDR3 is CASSLMGQPQHF. Written as DNA, the CDR3 is TGTGCCAGCAGCTTAATGGGTCAGCCCCAGCATTTT.

The V and J genes are TRBV11-2 and TRBJ1-4, with D possibly being TRBD1 (5 bases). This CDR3 is 17 amino acids long. Per germline, CDR1 SGHAT and CDR2 FQNNGV. V was pared by 5 bases and J by 8 bases, with 24 bases between. The CDR3 bases are TGTGCCAGCAGCACACCCGCTGGGGGGGGAATTCGCGAAAAACTGTTTTTT. It encodes CASSTPAGGGIREKLFF.

The chain uses TRBV4-1 and TRBJ2-7; 8 nucleotides line up with TRBD2. The length of the CDR3 is 15 residues. Unmatched junction bases numbered 6, after V lost 3 bases and J lost 2 bases. In germline, CDR1 is MGHRA, CDR2 YSYEKL. The CDR3 coding sequence is TGCGCCAGCAGCCAGGCTAGCGGGCCGACCTACGAGCAGTACTTC. Translation: CASSQASGPTYEQYF.

The chain has TRBV7-9 and TRBJ1-5; TRBD1 aligns across 9 bases. Germline CDR1 and CDR2: SEHNR and FQNEAQ (reference sequence). The CDR3 covers 16 residues. V lost 0 bases and J lost 4; bases outside the gene matches: 4. The CDR3 region is CASSLATGTGNQPQHF. As DNA, the CDR3 is TGTGCCAGCAGCTTAGCTACCGGGACAGGGAATCAGCCCCAGCATTTT.